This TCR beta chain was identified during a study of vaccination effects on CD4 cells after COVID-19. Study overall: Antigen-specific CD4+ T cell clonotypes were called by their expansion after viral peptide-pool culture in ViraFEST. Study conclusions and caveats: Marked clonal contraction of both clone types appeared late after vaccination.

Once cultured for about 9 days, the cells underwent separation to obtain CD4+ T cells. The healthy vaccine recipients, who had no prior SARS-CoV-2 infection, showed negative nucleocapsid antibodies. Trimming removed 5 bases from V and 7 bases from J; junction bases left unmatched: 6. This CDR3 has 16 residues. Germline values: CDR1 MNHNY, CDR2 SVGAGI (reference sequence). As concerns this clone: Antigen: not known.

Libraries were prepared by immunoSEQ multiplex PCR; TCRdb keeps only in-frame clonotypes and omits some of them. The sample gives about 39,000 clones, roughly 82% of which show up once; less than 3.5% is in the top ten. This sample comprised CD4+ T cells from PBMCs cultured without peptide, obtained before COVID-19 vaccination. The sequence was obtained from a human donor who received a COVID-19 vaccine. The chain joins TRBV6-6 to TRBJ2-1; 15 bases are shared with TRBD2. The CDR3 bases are TGTGCCAGCAGTAAGGGACTAGCGGGGGGCAATAATGAGCAGTTCTTC. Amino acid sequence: CASSKGLAGGNNEQFF.